This TCR beta chain appears in the sequencing data of a study of STAT5B mutations in CD4+ large granular lymphocyte leukemia. In the study overall: Among healthy donors, a particular HLA allele went with more CDR3 'QG' motifs.

Sequencing was performed with immunoSEQ multiplex PCR; in TCRdb, only in-frame clones are kept and a portion is missing. The sample yields fewer than 40,000 clones, approximately 81% seen once. The CDR3 runs 20 residues. Control samples were healthy donors' buffy coats. V is TRBV21-1 and J is TRBJ2-7; the DNA was not compared with TRBD1, the D call given in the table. TRBV21-1 corresponds to a pseudogene. Sequencing was done on a sample of CD4+ T cells from blood buffy coats. The TCR originated in a human donor in good health. The CDR3 loop is CASSPQTGTGYATGLYEQYF. In DNA form, the CDR3 reads TGTGCCAGCAGCCCCCAAACGGGGACAGGGTATGCCACGGGCCTCTACGAGCAGTACTTC.